Each of the 4 T cell receptor beta chains below was sequenced from the same sample in a study of CD4 T cells in relation to SARS-CoV-2 and coronaviruses (dated by TCRdb to the early 2020s). Library prep was done by the immunoSEQ multiplex PCR assay. What TCRdb holds here is the immuneACCESS table cut down to in-frame rearrangements. Part of the clones is not present; checked against another copy, under half of the missing clones reflect an unresolved V gene, and the others are unexplained. Here the sample has just over 35,000 clones; under 85% occur a single time. The ten largest clones add up to roughly 22% of the sample. No cognate antigen is known for these TCRs. Sequencing input: memory CD4+ T cells from PBMCs, cultured in vitro. The meaning of the sample's cell subset or site label: memory (non-naive) CD4+ T cells. These receptor sequences come from an adult with COVID-19.

This clone was counted between two and nine times. J is TRBJ2-3 and V is TRBV2; 9 bases fit TRBD2. The germline CDR1 and CDR2 sequences are SNHLY and FYNNEI. This CDR3 is built from 16 residues. V was clipped by 4 bases and J by 2 bases; unmatched bases: 7. DNA for the CDR3: TGTGCCAGCAGTGGAACTAGCGGGCGATTCACAGATACGCAGTATTTT. Translating it yields CASSGTSGRFTDTQYF.

The V call is TRBV19, the J call TRBJ2-6; the match to TRBD1 covers 7 bases. V lost 5 bases, J lost 1 base, and 5 bases stayed unmatched. The CDR3 loop spans 16 amino acids. Germline assignment: CDR1 LNHDA and CDR2 SQIVND (reference sequence). The CDR3, as DNA: TGTGCCAGTAGTCCGCCACAGGGGTCTGGGGCCAACGTCCTGACTTTC. Amino acids: CASSPPQGSGANVLTF.

J is TRBJ2-7 and V is TRBV19; perhaps TRBD1 as D (5 bases). V was trimmed by 6 bases and J by 2 bases, leaving 17 bases between them. The germline V gene encodes CDR1 LNHDA and CDR2 SQIVND (reference sequence). The CDR3 contains 15 residues. The CDR3 DNA reads TGTGCCAGTAGAAACAGGACATTCCAACCCTACGAGCAGTACTTC. As protein: CASRNRTFQPYEQYF.

The chain recombines TRBV7-2 with TRBJ2-7; 15 bases fit TRBD2. Trimming took 5 bases from V and 5 from J; bases not matched to a gene: 7. This CDR3 region has 16 residues. Germline values: CDR1 SGHTA, CDR2 FQGNSA. The CDR3 sequence: CASSDGLAGGPDEQYF. The CDR3 nucleotides read TGTGCCAGCAGCGACGGACTAGCGGGAGGGCCGGACGAGCAGTACTTC.